The source of this T cell receptor (beta chain) is a study of blood T cell repertoires in COVID-19. Across the study: Acute-phase and convalescent COVID-19 samples originated in the United States, Italy and Spain.

As handled by the study authors: The authors estimated nucleated cell counts from reference gene primer amplification. This table comes from immunoSEQ multiplex PCR, and its TCRdb copy is limited to in-frame clones, with some not included. V, J and clone size are those of that table, while D and trimming were read from the DNA. The profile covers a few hundred thousand clones, with about 88% appearing a single time and roughly an eighth taken by the ten largest. CDR3 size: 15 residues. V was shortened by 1 base and J by 2 bases, with 11 bases between the two germline ends. Germline assignment: CDR1 SGHAT and CDR2 FQNNGV.

This TCR came from a woman aged 55-75 years with acute or convalescent COVID-19. This chain joins TRBV11-2 and TRBJ1-1; no firm D call. The sequencing input was peripheral blood. The DNA for the CDR3 is TGTGCCAGCAGCTTAGCAAAAGGCGGTAACACTGAAGCTTTCTTT. Its protein product is CASSLAKGGNTEAFF. Full variable domain (missing parts from reference TRBV11-2 and TRBJ1-1): EAGVAQSPRYKIIEKRQSVAFWCNPISGHATLYWYQQILGQGPKLLIQFQNNGVVDDSQLPKDRFSAERLKGVDSTLKIQPAKLEDSAVYLCASSLAKGGNTEAFFGQGTRLTVV.